This is a list of T cell receptor beta chains from one sample in a study of radiotherapy plus CTLA-4 blockade in lung cancer. Data came from immunoSEQ multiplex PCR; TCRdb stores just in-frame clones and leaves some out. The sample has some 67,000 clones; around 77% are singletons. Sequencing used peripheral blood, obtained from a patient treated with radiotherapy plus ipilimumab. All receptors come from a human donor with non-small cell lung cancer whose response to radiotherapy plus ipilimumab could not be evaluated. Some clones in this sample may be carry-over from other donors' samples. CDR3s include the opening cysteine and the closing phenylalanine or tryptophan. A D gene is named only where the DNA matches it firmly. Clone sizes are given selectively: once, few, many, or a class where the clone is expanded.

d_call	v_call	j_call	clone_size	cdr3_nt	cdr3_aa
TRBD1	TRBV10-3	TRBJ1-5	NA	TGTGCCATCAGTCCGGGACAGGGTAGCAATCAGCCCCAGCATTTT	CAISPGQGSNQPQHF
NA	TRBV28	TRBJ2-3	NA	TGTGCCAGCAGTCTCACAGATACGCAGTATTTT	CASSLTDTQYF
TRBD1	TRBV19	TRBJ1-1	NA	TGTGCCAGTAGGAAGGGACAGGGGTCCCTGAACACTGAAGCTTTCTTT	CASRKGQGSLNTEAFF
NA	TRBV4-1	TRBJ1-1	NA	TGCGCCACCCGGGGACACTTAGAGGCTGAAGCTTTCTTT	CATRGHLEAEAFF
TRBD2	TRBV4-2	TRBJ2-5	NA	TGTGCCAGCAGCCAAGAGGGAGCGGGGGAAGAGACCCAGTACTTC	CASSQEGAGEETQYF
NA	TRBV2	TRBJ2-5	NA	TGTGCCAGCAGGAAGGACAGAGGAGAGACCCAGTACTTC	CASRKDRGETQYF
TRBD2	TRBV4-2	TRBJ2-5	NA	TGTGCCAGCAGCCAATTCCAGCGGGGTCCCTCCGAGACCCAGTACTTC	CASSQFQRGPSETQYF
NA	TRBV6-1	TRBJ1-6	NA	TGTGCCAGCGGCGCAGGGTCCTATAATTCACCCCTCCACTTT	CASGAGSYNSPLHF
NA	TRBV10-3	TRBJ1-2	NA	TGTGCCATCAGTGATCCCCGGTCCACTAACTATGGCTACACCTTC	CAISDPRSTNYGYTF
NA	TRBV2	TRBJ2-3	NA	TGTGCCAGCAGTGACCCTAGTAAGGTATCATATACGCAGTATTTT	CASSDPSKVSYTQYF
NA	TRBV5-1	TRBJ2-1	few	TGCGCCAGCGAGAGAGGGCCGGGGGCCTACAATGAGCAGTTCTTC	CASERGPGAYNEQFF
NA	TRBV28	TRBJ1-4	NA	TGTGCCAGCAGTTTGATCGGTCCCAGGGGAGTCGAAAAACTGTTTTTT	CASSLIGPRGVEKLFF
TRBD2	TRBV7-2	TRBJ2-5	NA	TGTGCCAGCAGTTGGACTAGCGGGGGGCAGGGCGGAGAGACCCAGTACTTC	CASSWTSGGQGGETQYF
NA	TRBV9	TRBJ2-7	NA	TGTGCCAGCAGCGTAGGGCCAGGGATCTACGAGCAGTACTTC	CASSVGPGIYEQYF
TRBD2	TRBV28	TRBJ2-1	NA	TGTGCCAGCACCTACGGGCGGGGGGGTTACAATGAGCAGTTCTTC	CASTYGRGGYNEQFF
TRBD2	TRBV6-5	TRBJ2-3	NA	TGTGCCAGGCAGATTCTAGCGGGGGGGACAGATACGCAGTATTTT	CARQILAGGTDTQYF
TRBD1	TRBV10-3	TRBJ1-1	few	TGTGCCATCAGTGAAGGGACAGGGGACATGAACACTGAAGCTTTCTTT	CAISEGTGDMNTEAFF
TRBD2	TRBV29-1	TRBJ2-1	NA	TGCAGCGTTGAATCAGCGGGGTTACCTGGGAATGAGCAGTTCTTC	CSVESAGLPGNEQFF
TRBD1	TRBV5-6	TRBJ1-1	NA	TGTGCCAGCAGCTTGACAGGGGGGACTGAAGCTTTCTTT	CASSLTGGTEAFF
TRBD1	TRBV7-9	TRBJ1-2	few	TGTGCCAGCAGCACCTGGGACAGCCCTAGCACCTTC	CASSTWDSPSTF
TRBD1	TRBV27	TRBJ1-2	once	TGTGCCAGCAGTTTGAGAGGGGGCCGGGACTATGGCTACACCTTC	CASSLRGGRDYGYTF
TRBD1	TRBV4-2	TRBJ2-3	NA	TGTGCCAGCAGCCAAGTTCCCGGACAGGGCCGGACAGATACGCAGTATTTT	CASSQVPGQGRTDTQYF
TRBD1	TRBV2	TRBJ1-5	NA	TGTGCCAGCCGGGGACAGGGACAGCAGCCCCAGCATTTT	CASRGQGQQPQHF
NA	TRBV7-2	TRBJ1-1	NA	TGTGCCAGCAGCTTAGGTGGGCAGAGGAACACTGAAGCTTTCTTT	CASSLGGQRNTEAFF
NA	TRBV2	TRBJ1-6	NA	TGTGCCAGCAGTGACCGGTACGGTTCACCCCTCCACTTT	CASSDRYGSPLHF
TRBD1	TRBV15	TRBJ2-7	NA	TGTGCCACCAGCGGACAGGGAATGCGGTCCTACGAGCAGTACTTC	CATSGQGMRSYEQYF
NA	TRBV10-3	TRBJ1-1	NA	TGTGCCATCAGGCCGGAGATGAACACTGAAGCTTTCTTT	CAIRPEMNTEAFF
NA	TRBV2	TRBJ1-4	once	TGTGCCAGCAGTGAGGAAAGCGCAACCAATGAAAAACTGTTTTTT	CASSEESATNEKLFF
NA	TRBV4-2	TRBJ2-5	NA	TGTGCCAGCAGCCAAGGACGGGGAGAGACCCAGTACTTC	CASSQGRGETQYF
NA	TRBV10-3	TRBJ1-1	NA	TGTGCCATCAGTGAGTTAGGACGGGGGAACACTGAAGCTTTCTTT	CAISELGRGNTEAFF
NA	TRBV5-1	TRBJ2-2	NA	TGCGCCAGCAGCTTGGGGGGGGGCCCGAACACCGGGGAGCTGTTTTTT	CASSLGGGPNTGELFF
TRBD1	TRBV11-2	TRBJ1-3	NA	TGTGCCAGCAGCTCGACAGGGCCCGGAAACACCATATATTTT	CASSSTGPGNTIYF
TRBD1	TRBV19	TRBJ1-2	NA	TGTGCCAGTAGTTCTCGGGACAGCATAGCTAACTATGGCTACACCTTC	CASSSRDSIANYGYTF
TRBD1	TRBV19	TRBJ1-1	NA	TGTGCCAGTAGTATTAGACAGGGGGCCTCAAACACTGAAGCTTTCTTT	CASSIRQGASNTEAFF
TRBD2	TRBV10-3	TRBJ2-6	NA	TGTGCCATCAGTGAAGGTAGCGGGGGGACCTCTGGGGCCAACGTCCTGACTTTC	CAISEGSGGTSGANVLTF
TRBD1	TRBV11-1	TRBJ2-7	NA	TGTGCCAGCAGCTCCTGGACAGGGGACACCTACGAGCAGTACTTC	CASSSWTGDTYEQYF
TRBD1	TRBV29-1	TRBJ1-4	NA	TGCAGCGCGGGACAGCCAAATGAAAAACTGTTTTTT	CSAGQPNEKLFF
NA	TRBV28	TRBJ1-2	NA	TGTGCCAGCAGTATCCTGGGACTACCCTACACCTTC	CASSILGLPYTF
NA	TRBV20-1	TRBJ2-7	NA	TGCAGTGCCTTCCTCCAGCGGGAGCAGTACTTC	CSAFLQREQYF
TRBD2	TRBV28	TRBJ2-1	NA	TGTGCCAGCACGTCCTATGGCGGGGGGGCGTATGAGCAGTTCTTC	CASTSYGGGAYEQFF
NA	TRBV7-2	TRBJ2-2	NA	TGTGCCAGCAGTCGACAAAACACCGGGGAGCTGTTTTTT	CASSRQNTGELFF
NA	TRBV6-5	TRBJ1-2	NA	TGTGCCAGCAGTTACTCAAGAGGCGGCTACACCTTC	CASSYSRGGYTF
TRBD2	TRBV18	TRBJ2-3	NA	TGTGCCAGCTCACCGGCGGGGGGCACAGATACGCAGTATTTT	CASSPAGGTDTQYF
TRBD2	TRBV7-2	TRBJ2-5	NA	TGTGCCAGCAGCTTCCAAGCGGGAGGGGAGACCCAGTACTTC	CASSFQAGGETQYF
NA	TRBV9	TRBJ1-2	few	TGTGCCAGCAGCGTCGACAGCTATGGCTACACCTTC	CASSVDSYGYTF
TRBD1	TRBV27	TRBJ1-1	NA	TGTGCCAGCAGTCGGACAGGGGGTCTGGACACTGAAGCTTTCTTT	CASSRTGGLDTEAFF
TRBD1	TRBV4-1	TRBJ1-2	NA	TGCGCCAGCAGCACTCGTCGGAGGGACAGCAAGTACTATGGCTACACCTTC	CASSTRRRDSKYYGYTF
NA	TRBV28	TRBJ2-7	NA	TGTGCCAGCAGCCACCGGGGGGGGGACAGGGTCTACGAGCAGTACTTC	CASSHRGGDRVYEQYF
TRBD1	TRBV18	TRBJ1-2	NA	TGTGCCAGCTCACTCGGGACAGGGGGCGACTATGGCTACACCTTC	CASSLGTGGDYGYTF
NA	TRBV18	TRBJ1-2	NA	TGTGCCAGCTCACCGTCGCAGGAATATGGCTACACCTTC	CASSPSQEYGYTF
NA	TRBV6-6	TRBJ1-2	NA	TGTGCCAGCAGTTTCCTAGACGGAAACTATGGCTACACCTTC	CASSFLDGNYGYTF
TRBD1	TRBV4-2	TRBJ1-5	NA	TGTGCCAGCAGTCAAGGTCCGGGACAGGGGGCAAGCAATCAGCCCCAGCATTTT	CASSQGPGQGASNQPQHF
NA	TRBV6-1	TRBJ2-7	once	TGTGCCAGCACTTCCGGAGGGCACTACGAGCAGTACTTC	CASTSGGHYEQYF